This record covers a single TCR beta chain. This CDR3 is built from 15 residues. V lost 2 bases to trimming and J lost 5 bases; unmatched junction nucleotides: 8. Germline lookup yields CDR1 LGHNA and CDR2 YNFKEQ. In the original workflow: Reference gene primer amplification gave nucleated cell count estimates. Sequencing was performed with immunoSEQ multiplex PCR; in TCRdb, only in-frame clones are kept and a portion is missing. From that table come the V and J calls and clone size; the DNA was used to work out D and trimming. The sample yields roughly 99,000 clones, 80% to 85% seen once. This sample is drawn from a study of blood T cell repertoires in COVID-19.

The sequenced sample was peripheral blood. The genes are TRBV4-2 and TRBJ2-5, with TRBD2 matching 7 bases. The sequence came from a human donor in a cohort sampled during active COVID-19. CDR3 nucleotide sequence: TGTGCCAGCAGCCAAAACCCACTAGCGCGGGAGACCCAGTACTTC. Translation: CASSQNPLARETQYF.